Listed below are T cell receptor beta chains from one sample, sequenced in a study of blood T cell repertoires in COVID-19. Repertoires were generated with immunoSEQ multiplex PCR, while TCRdb's copy carries only in-frame clones and drops some. Of fewer than 7,500 clones listed, roughly 85% are singletons. The sequencing sample was made of peripheral blood. Source of these receptors: a human donor with active COVID-19. The donor label of this sample is uncertain. Both conserved end residues are part of each CDR3. The D gene is left open where the match is weak. The size entry is marked missing in some rows and otherwise reads once, few, many or a size class.

>NA|NA|TRBJ2-5|13|TRBV27
CASSFQKSETQYF
TGTGCCAGCAGTTTTCAAAAATCAGAGACCCAGTACTTC
>NA|NA|TRBJ1-5|13|TRBV10-3
CAITGNSNQPQHF
TGTGCCATCACGGGGAATAGCAATCAGCCCCAGCATTTT
>TRBD2|NA|TRBJ2-1|17|TRBV7-9
CASSPRAGRVSYSEQFF
TGTGCCAGCAGCCCGCGGGCCGGGAGGGTATCATACAGTGAGCAGTTCTTC
>TRBD1|NA|TRBJ2-7|14|TRBV5-1
CASSPRTGSYEQYF
TGCGCCAGCAGCCCGAGGACAGGGTCGTACGAGCAGTACTTC
>TRBD1|NA|TRBJ1-1|16|TRBV6-5
CASSSRDRFMNTEAFF
TGTGCCAGCAGTTCGAGGGACAGGTTCATGAACACTGAAGCTTTCTTT
>TRBD1|NA|TRBJ2-1|20|TRBV24-1
CATSEGPRQGSPSAYNEQFF
TGTGCCACCAGTGAAGGTCCCAGACAGGGGTCTCCGTCGGCCTACAATGAGCAGTTCTTC
>TRBD2|NA|TRBJ2-7|14|TRBV6-6
CASTLAGESYEQYF
TGTGCCAGCACCCTAGCGGGAGAATCCTACGAGCAGTACTTC
>NA|NA|TRBJ2-7|14|TRBV6-5
CASCDRVPVDEQYF
TGTGCCAGCTGCGACCGGGTCCCAGTGGACGAGCAGTACTTC
>NA|NA|TRBJ2-3|15|TRBV19
CASSQGGGLTDTQYF
TGTGCCAGTAGCCAAGGTGGCGGCCTCACAGATACGCAGTATTTT
>TRBD2|once|TRBJ2-5|15|TRBV11-2
CASSFHGGGQETQYF
TGTGCCAGCAGCTTCCACGGGGGGGGCCAAGAGACCCAGTACTTC
>TRBD1|NA|TRBJ2-7|16|TRBV7-9
CASSFSRDRSSYEQYF
TGTGCCAGCAGCTTCAGCCGGGACAGAAGCTCCTACGAGCAGTACTTC
>NA|NA|TRBJ1-3|20|TRBV6-2/TRBV6-3
CASSFSTLTETLSAGNTIYF
TGTGCCAGCAGTTTCTCGACTTTAACGGAAACCCTCTCCGCTGGAAACACCATATATTTT
>NA|few|TRBJ1-2|15|TRBV6-1
CASSDFPRGHYGYTF
TGTGCCAGCAGTGATTTCCCACGCGGCCACTATGGCTACACCTTC
>NA|NA|TRBJ1-2|13|TRBV4-3
CASSQPGEHGYTF
TGCGCCAGCAGCCAACCAGGTGAACATGGCTACACCTTC
>TRBD2|NA|TRBJ2-5|15|TRBV19
CASSIVRGEGETQYF
TGTGCCAGTAGTATAGTCCGGGGGGAAGGAGAGACCCAGTACTTC
>TRBD1|NA|TRBJ1-5|15|TRBV6-6
CASRSGTGVDQPQHF
TGTGCCAGCAGATCCGGGACAGGGGTCGATCAGCCCCAGCATTTT
>TRBD2|NA|TRBJ2-3|18|TRBV25-1
CASSGTSGGVVGTDTQYF
TGTGCCAGCAGTGGGACTAGCGGGGGGGTTGTTGGCACAGATACGCAGTATTTT
>TRBD1|NA|TRBJ1-4|13|TRBV29-1
CSVGSWDSPKLFF
TGCAGCGTGGGGTCGTGGGACAGCCCAAAACTGTTTTTT
>NA|NA|TRBJ2-7|15|TRBV21-1
CASSPGQGETYEQYF
TGTGCCAGCAGCCCCGGCCAGGGGGAGACCTACGAGCAGTACTTC
>NA|NA|TRBJ2-3|14|TRBV19
CASRLSGRTDTQYF
TGTGCCAGTAGATTAAGCGGCCGCACAGATACGCAGTATTTT
>NA|NA|TRBJ2-2|16|TRBV5-1
CASSPQVDRNTGELFF
TGCGCCAGCAGCCCCCAGGTGGACAGGAACACCGGGGAGCTGTTTTTT
>TRBD1|NA|TRBJ2-3|14|TRBV6-5
CASRPGQSTDTQYF
TGTGCCAGCAGGCCGGGACAGAGCACAGATACGCAGTATTTT
>TRBD2|NA|TRBJ2-3|16|TRBV3-1/TRBV3-2
CASSLYSGGAPDTQYF
TGTGCCAGCAGCCTTTATAGCGGGGGGGCCCCAGATACGCAGTATTTT
>TRBD2|NA|TRBJ2-3|16|TRBV6-4
CASSGTSGSSTDTQYF
TGTGCCAGCAGTGGGACTAGCGGGTCTAGCACAGATACGCAGTATTTT
>NA|NA|TRBJ2-1|15|TRBV4-1
CASSQDRSVYNEQFF
TGCGCCAGCAGCCAAGATCGGTCCGTTTACAATGAGCAGTTCTTC
>TRBD1|NA|TRBJ2-1|16|TRBV3-1/TRBV3-2
CASSPRDSSSYNEQFF
TGTGCCAGCAGCCCCCGGGACAGTAGCTCCTACAATGAGCAGTTCTTC
>NA|NA|TRBJ1-5|15|TRBV19
CASREQGGRNQPQHF
TGTGCCAGTAGGGAACAGGGTGGTCGCAATCAGCCCCAGCATTTT